The TCR beta chain described here comes from a study of shared clonotypes between healthy human individuals. The germline V and J ends were trimmed by 4 bases and 5 bases, with 20 bases remaining between them. The CDR3 has 17 residues. Germline CDR1 LNHDA, CDR2 SQIVND (reference sequence). It was at deep level that the assay was run. Method: immunoSEQ multiplex PCR; TCRdb's copy keeps in-frame clones and lacks some. The data contain roughly 2.5 million clones, around nine tenths of them singletons. Sequenced material: naive CD4+ T cells sorted from blood. As for subset: CD45RA+ positively selected. The chain joins TRBV19 to TRBJ2-2; D gene unclear. This clonotype was obtained from a man between 18 and 35 years old in good health. CDR3 loop: CASSTDRLVLRTGELFF. Written as DNA, the CDR3 is TGTGCCAGTAGTACTGACCGATTGGTTTTGAGGACCGGGGAGCTGTTTTTT.